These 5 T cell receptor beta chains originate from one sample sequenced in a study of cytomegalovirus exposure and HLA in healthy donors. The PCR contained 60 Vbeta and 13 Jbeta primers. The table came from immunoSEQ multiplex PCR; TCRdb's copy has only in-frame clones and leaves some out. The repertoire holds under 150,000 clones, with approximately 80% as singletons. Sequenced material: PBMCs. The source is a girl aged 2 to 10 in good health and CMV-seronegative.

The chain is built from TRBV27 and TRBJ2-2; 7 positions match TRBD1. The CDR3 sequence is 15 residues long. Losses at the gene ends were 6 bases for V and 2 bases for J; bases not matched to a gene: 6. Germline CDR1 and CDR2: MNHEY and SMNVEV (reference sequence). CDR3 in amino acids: CASSRTGLNTGELFF. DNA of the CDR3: TGTGCCAGCAGCCGGACAGGCTTAAACACCGGGGAGCTGTTTTTT.

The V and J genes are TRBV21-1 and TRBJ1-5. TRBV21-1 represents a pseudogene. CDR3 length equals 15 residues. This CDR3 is CASSLGSGRNQPQHF. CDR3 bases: TGTGCCAGCAGCCTGGGCTCAGGGAGGAATCAGCCCCAGCATTTT.

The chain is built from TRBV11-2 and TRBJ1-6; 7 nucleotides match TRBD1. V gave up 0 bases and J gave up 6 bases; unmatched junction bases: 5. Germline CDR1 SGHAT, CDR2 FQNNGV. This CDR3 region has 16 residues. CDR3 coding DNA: TGTGCCAGCAGCTTAGAACAGGGGTTTGGTAATTCACCCCTCCACTTT. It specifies CASSLEQGFGNSPLHF.

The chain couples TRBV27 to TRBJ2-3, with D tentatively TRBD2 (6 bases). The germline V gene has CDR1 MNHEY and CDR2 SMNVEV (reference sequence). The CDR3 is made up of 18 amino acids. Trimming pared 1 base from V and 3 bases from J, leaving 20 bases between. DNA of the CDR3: TGTGCCAGCAGTTTATTGTCGGGAGTGAAGGTTATTACAGATACGCAGTATTTT. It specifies CASSLLSGVKVITDTQYF.

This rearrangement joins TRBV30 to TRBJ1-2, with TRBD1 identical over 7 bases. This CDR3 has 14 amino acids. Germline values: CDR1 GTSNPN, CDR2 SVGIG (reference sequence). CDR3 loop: CAGFRGADHYGYTF. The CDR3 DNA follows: TGTGCGGGTTTCAGGGGGGCAGATCACTATGGCTACACCTTC.